Sequencing of this T cell receptor beta chain was carried out in a study of T cell repertoires in cytomegalovirus infection. Study information: In public TCR beta signatures, there were indications of both CMV infection and matching HLA type.

A few counts support this clonotype. Its antigen is undetermined. A single record per CDR3 protein comes from TCRdb applying MiXCR to the reads. The sample consists of roughly 640,000 distinct CDR3 sequences, 20% to 25% of them appearing once. General study findings and limits: Public TCR beta family frequency separated CMV-and-HLA carriers, including in an independent cohort. Predominance within the ex vivo response was attributable to HLA-C-restricted CMV-specific TCR beta clonotypes.

The sample taken for sequencing was CD8+ T cells from PBMCs. This sequence originates from a human donor in good health (CMV status not recorded). Some clones in this sample may be carry-over from other donors' samples.

This chain's CDR3 is CAISESGTVLLSGANVLTF. In DNA form, the CDR3 reads TGTGCCATCAGTGAGTCGGGGACAGTTCTTCTCTCTGGGGCCAACGTCCTGACTTTC. The chain couples TRBV10-3 to TRBJ2-6; 7 bases map to TRBD1. V shed 0 bases, J shed 0 bases, and the junction held 8 bases outside the gene matches. The CDR3 is 19 residues long. Germline values: CDR1 ENHRY, CDR2 SYGVKD.